These T cell receptor beta chains were read from a single sample in a study of T-cell reconstitution after alpha-beta-depleted transplantation in children. TCRdb reanalysed the PCR reads using MiXCR and keeps one entry per CDR3 protein. The sample comprises 30,000 to 40,000 distinct CDR3 sequences, 6% to 8.5% of which are singletons, and around 25% rests with the top ten. The specimen was peripheral blood, collected 60 days after TCRalphabeta/CD19-depleted stem cell transplant. These receptor sequences come from a child under two years old who had a stem cell transplant for acute myeloid leukemia, so the T cells may come from the graft donor. The CDR3 runs from the conserved cysteine through the conserved F or W.

v_call cdr3_aa
TRBV27 CASSLQQGDFAETQYF
TRBV5-1 CASSLTEAFF
TRBV6-5 CASSNRDTQYF
TRBV5-1 CASSFRGYQETQYF
TRBV7-2 CASTQSLAGAGEQYF
TRBV2 CASSEWGRETQYF
TRBV6-5 CASSYSGQGGSTDTQYF
TRBV7-9 CASSYLDRGREQYF
TRBV28 CASYRDGEQYF
TRBV12-3/TRBV12-4 CASSSSGRAGEQFF
TRBV28 CASSSPTSGRLRSYNEQFF
TRBV7-9 CASSLGGLAVSYNEQFF
TRBV28 CASSFPAEDLTDTQYF
TRBV5-1 CASREPGQGVPAFF
TRBV24-1 CATSDAGTWGEQFF
TRBV19 CASSIGGGGYYNEQFF
TRBV5-1 CASSLDKRTANTQERDTQYF
TRBV6-5 CASSWATGTGWPEQYF
TRBV7-9 CASSLNPYEQYF
TRBV7-2 CASSRGGGPETQYF
TRBV4-3 CASSQAQGNIQYF
TRBV18 CASSRDGLMEAFF
TRBV5-1 CASSWGTGGGTDTQYF
TRBV7-9 CASSSDPYEQYF
TRBV20-1 CSASWGQGPRPLYEQYF
TRBV7-3 CASSLYPPRDRVRASTEAFF
TRBV20-1 CSASGRGGYISGYEQYF
TRBV6-6 CASTNRENGELFF
TRBV20-1 CSARVSQETQYF
TRBV10-2 CASSESKGLAGVGDTQYF
TRBV5-1 CASSLGQGLYEQYF
TRBV6-5 CASSRAGGSPGELFF
TRBV15 CATSLGRQETQYF
TRBV27 CASSLGPGVSYEQYF
TRBV5-1 CASSWDREADGYTF
TRBV5-1 CASSLEPGPYHYYEQYF
TRBV12-3/TRBV12-4 CASSLGTGRETQYF
TRBV5-1 CASSLDSLQAGYTF
TRBV7-2 CASSPGRHYEQYF
TRBV19 CASSPWGQDGTEAFF
TRBV12-3/TRBV12-4 CASSFIPYGTSAFQETQYF
TRBV12-3/TRBV12-4 CASSLYPSGRAVNEQFF
TRBV19 CASSRDGAGAFF
TRBV12-5 CASGSGTGGLDTQYF
TRBV7-9 CASSLGELFF
TRBV9 CASSVVPGATDTQYF
TRBV2 CASSLGITNTEAFF
TRBV7-9 CASRYGTEPYEQYF
TRBV10-3 CAISEESLSYEQYF
TRBV6-2/TRBV6-3 CAAYGTGDTGELFF
TRBV4-3 CASSQASVTGELFF
TRBV12-3/TRBV12-4 CASSPHRGIQYF
TRBV12-3/TRBV12-4 CASSLALQETQYF
TRBV6-6 CASSYGQLYEQYF
TRBV7-9 CASKVGSTGELFF
TRBV25-1 CASSLRRQGTYEQYF
TRBV6-4 CASSPEAQEQRISTDTQYF